This T cell receptor beta chain was recovered during a study of CD8 T cells in ankylosing spondylitis. At least ten counts were recorded for this clonotype. Its antigen is unknown. MiXCR, applied by TCRdb to the 5' RACE reads, yields one record per CDR3 protein. The top ten hold 3% to 4.5% of the sample, which has about 510,000 distinct CDR3 sequences, 5.3% seen once. General study points: Clones linked with disease were CD8+ and fairly uncommon in the peripheral blood. Made up of about eight highly homologous variants, a TCR beta motif appeared characteristic of ankylosing spondylitis blood.

The V gene lost 4 bases and the J gene lost 6 bases, with 27 bases spanning the gap. Germline V gene data show CDR1 as DFQATT and CDR2 as SNEGSKA (reference sequence). The CDR3 spans 17 residues. This TCR derives from a male donor with ankylosing spondylitis. The chain links TRBV20-1 to TRBJ1-2; possible D gene TRBD1, 6 bases. The sequencing input was blood, either unsorted or a sorted T cell fraction (not recorded which). CDR3 region: CSANPGAGAILADGYTF. The CDR3 DNA reads as TGCAGTGCTAACCCAGGCGCAGGGGCGATACTCGCGGATGGCTACACCTTC.